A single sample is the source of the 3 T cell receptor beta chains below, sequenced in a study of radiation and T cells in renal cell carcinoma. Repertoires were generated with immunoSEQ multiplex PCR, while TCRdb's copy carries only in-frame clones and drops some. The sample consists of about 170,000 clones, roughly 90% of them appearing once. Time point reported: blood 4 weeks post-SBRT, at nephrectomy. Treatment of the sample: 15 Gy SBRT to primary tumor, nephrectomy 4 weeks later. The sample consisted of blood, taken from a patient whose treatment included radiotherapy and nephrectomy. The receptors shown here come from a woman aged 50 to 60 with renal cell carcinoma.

The CDR3: CASSVAGTSLYNEQFF. CDR3 sequence (DNA): TGTGCCAGCAGCGTAGCTGGGACTAGTTTATACAATGAGCAGTTCTTC. The chain is built from TRBV9 and TRBJ2-1; 8 bases line up with TRBD2. The CDR3 length is 16 residues. Losses at the gene ends were 0 bases for V and 4 bases for J; bases not matched to a gene: 6. The germline gives CDR1 SGDLS, CDR2 YYNGEE.

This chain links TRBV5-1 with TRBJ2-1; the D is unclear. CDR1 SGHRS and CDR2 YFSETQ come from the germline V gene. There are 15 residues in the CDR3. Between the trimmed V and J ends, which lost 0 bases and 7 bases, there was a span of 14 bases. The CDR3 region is CASSLEVPGRNEQFF. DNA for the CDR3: TGCGCCAGCAGCTTGGAGGTTCCGGGTCGGAATGAGCAGTTCTTC.

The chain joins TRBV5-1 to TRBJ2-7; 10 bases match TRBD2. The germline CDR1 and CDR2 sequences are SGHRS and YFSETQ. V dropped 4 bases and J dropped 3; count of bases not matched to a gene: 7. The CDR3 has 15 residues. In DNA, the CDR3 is TGCGCCAGCAGCACTACGGGACTAGCGTTCTACGAGCAGTACTTC. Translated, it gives CASSTTGLAFYEQYF. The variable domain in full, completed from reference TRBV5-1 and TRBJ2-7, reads KAGVTQTPRYLIKTRGQQVTLSCSPISGHRSVSWYQQTPGQGLQFLFEYFSETQRNKGNFPGRFSGRQFSNSRSEMNVSTLELGDSALYLCASSTTGLAFYEQYFGPGTRLTVT.